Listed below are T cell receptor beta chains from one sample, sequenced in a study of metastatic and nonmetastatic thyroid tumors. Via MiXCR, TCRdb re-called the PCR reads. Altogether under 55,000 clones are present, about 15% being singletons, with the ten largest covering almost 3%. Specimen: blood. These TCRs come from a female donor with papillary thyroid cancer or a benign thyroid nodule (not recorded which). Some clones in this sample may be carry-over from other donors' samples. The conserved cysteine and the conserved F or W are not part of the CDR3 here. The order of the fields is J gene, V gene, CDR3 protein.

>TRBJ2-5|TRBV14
ASSQVIGHHQETQY
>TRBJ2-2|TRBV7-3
ASSLGHGGTGELF
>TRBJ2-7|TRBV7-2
ASILDRDDQY
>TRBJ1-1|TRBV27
ASRSRDRAEGNTEAF
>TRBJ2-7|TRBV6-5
ASSYSSLLAGGRDEQY
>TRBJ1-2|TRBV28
ASKEGGNYGYT
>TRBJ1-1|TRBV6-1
AGTTGGGRTEAF
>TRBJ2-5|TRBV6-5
ASSYPNSGTDQETQY
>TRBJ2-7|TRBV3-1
ASSQRIVGDSYEQY
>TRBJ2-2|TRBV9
ASSVSTGDEDTGELF
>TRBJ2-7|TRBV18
ASSPRQGGKEQY
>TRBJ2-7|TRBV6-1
ASSPRGYEQY
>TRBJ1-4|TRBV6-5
ASRYSGAPNEKLF
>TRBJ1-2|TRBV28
ASTLRTGDNYGYT
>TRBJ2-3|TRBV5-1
ASSPQGGLSTDTQY
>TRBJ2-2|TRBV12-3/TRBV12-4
ASSPQWVANTGELF
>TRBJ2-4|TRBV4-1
ASSLRGTGQGRFLAKNIQY
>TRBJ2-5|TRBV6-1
ASTGTRRETQY
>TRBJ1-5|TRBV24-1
ATISGHRNQPQH
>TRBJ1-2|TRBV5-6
ASSFEVGQGTGDYT
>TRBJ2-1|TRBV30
AWSPLLAGADNEQF
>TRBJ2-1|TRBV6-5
ASSYRWANSYNEQF
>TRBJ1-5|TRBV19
ATSTPVTEVNQPQH
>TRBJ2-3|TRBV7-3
ASSLSGWYADTQY